The 26 T cell receptor beta chains listed next were all sequenced from one sample in a study of response to subunit inactivated influenza vaccine. TCRdb recomputed calls from the RT-PCR reads with MiXCR, one row per CDR3 protein. The table has more than 550,000 distinct CDR3 sequences, around 10% seen once. These data were also reused for a study on T cells expressing NK-cell markers. That report notes: It was by 5'RACE template switching with UMIs that TCR beta cDNA was made.

The sample here was PBMCs from blood, taken on the day of vaccination. These receptors came from a man aged 45-65 years who received an inactivated influenza vaccine.

This clonotype was seen at least ten times. This sequence joins TRBV11-1 and TRBJ2-2; TRBD2 matches 8 bases. Germline values: CDR1 SGHAT, CDR2 FQDESV (reference sequence). V lost 6 bases to trimming and J lost 1 base; unmatched junction nucleotides: 13. This CDR3 spans 18 amino acids. The CDR3 reads CASRLPFRLAGNTGELFF. CDR3 DNA sequence: TGTGCCAGCAGGCTTCCCTTTCGTCTAGCGGGGAACACCGGGGAGCTGTTTTTT.

In nucleotides, the CDR3 is TGCGCCAGCAGCTTGGGTCGGGTTAGCGGCACAGATACGCAGTATTTT. This codes for CASSLGRVSGTDTQYF. V usage is TRBV5-1 and J usage is TRBJ2-3; TRBD2 is a possible D gene (5 bases). The CDR3 length is 16 residues. From germline, CDR1 is SGHRS and CDR2 YFSETQ. Trimming stripped 0 bases from V and 1 base from J, with 12 bases between.

The chain combines TRBV11-2 with TRBJ2-1; D remains ambiguous. CDR1 SGHAT and CDR2 FQNNGV come from the germline V gene. V lost 2 bases to trimming and J lost 0 bases, with 17 bases between them. The CDR3 is 18 residues long. CDR3 sequence (DNA): TGTGCCAGCAGCTTACGGCCACAAACTGCTAGCTCCTACAATGAGCAGTTCTTC. It is translated as CASSLRPQTASSYNEQFF.

This clonotype was recorded a few times. This sequence joins TRBV7-9 and TRBJ2-3; D is undetermined. The CDR3 consists of 13 residues. The ends were cut back, 3 bases at V and 4 bases at J, with 8 bases in the middle. Germline V lookup: CDR1 SEHNR, CDR2 FQNEAQ (reference sequence). CDR3 bases: TGTGCCAGCAGCTTGGGTATTTCAGATACGCAGTATTTT. Translation: CASSLGISDTQYF. The whole variable domain, filled in from reference TRBV7-9 and TRBJ2-3, reads DTGVSQNPRHKITKRGQNVTFRCDPISEHNRLYWYRQTLGQGPEFLTYFQNEAQLEKSRLLSDRFSAERPKGSFSTLEIQRTEQGDSAMYLCASSLGISDTQYFGPGTRLTVL.

This clonotype was detected a few times. The chain has TRBV20-1 and TRBJ2-7; 13 bases agree with TRBD2. This CDR3 comprises 13 residues. The V segment lost 6 bases and the J segment 4 bases; nucleotides outside the gene matches: 3. Germline loops: CDR1 DFQATT, CDR2 SNEGSKA (reference sequence). CDR3 loop: CSASTSGGYEQYF. As DNA, the CDR3 is TGCAGTGCCTCGACTAGCGGGGGGTACGAGCAGTACTTC.

This clonotype was seen only a few times. The J gene is TRBJ1-4, the V gene TRBV3-1; tentatively, D is TRBD1 (6 bases). CDR1 is LGHDT, CDR2 YNNKEL, per germline (reference sequence). The CDR3 length is 15 residues. Trimming left V 3 bases short and J 6 bases short, with 14 bases between. In nucleotides, the CDR3 is TGTGCCAGCAGCCACGGAAGGGGGGGAGATGAAAAACTGTTTTTT. Translating gives CASSHGRGGDEKLFF. Complete variable domain (other parts from reference TRBV3-1 and TRBJ1-4): DTAVSQTPKYLVTQMGNDKSIKCEQNLGHDTMYWYKQDSKKFLKIMFSYNNKELIINETVPNRFSPKSPDKAHLNLHINSLELGDSAVYFCASSHGRGGDEKLFFGSGTQLSVL.

The genes are TRBV7-8 and TRBJ2-1; no clear D. The length of the CDR3 is 15 residues. With 1 base removed from V and 6 bases from J, the gap between germline ends came to 13 bases. The germline gives CDR1 SGHVS, CDR2 FQNEAQ. The CDR3 bases are TGTGCCAGCAGCTTAGGACTGAGGAGAGGCAATGAGCAGTTCTTC. Its translation: CASSLGLRRGNEQFF.

The chain recombines TRBV12-3 or TRBV12-4 with TRBJ2-1; 7 nucleotides line up with TRBD1. This CDR3 is built from 15 residues. Trimming at V came to 4 bases and at J to 6 bases, leaving 9 bases not matched to a gene. This CDR3 is CASSSTRAGGNEQFF. CDR3 sequence (DNA): TGTGCCAGCAGTTCGACACGAGCAGGGGGCAATGAGCAGTTCTTC.

This sequence joins TRBV5-5 and TRBJ2-1; TRBD2 is a possible D gene (6 bases). This CDR3 has 17 residues. The V end was cut by 0 bases, the J end by 0 bases, with 13 bases between. CDR1 and CDR2 from the germline V gene are SGHKS and YYEKEE (reference sequence). CDR3 nucleotides: TGTGCCAGCAGCTTGGATGGCGGGGCGAGCTCCTACAATGAGCAGTTCTTC. Translated: CASSLDGGASSYNEQFF.

This clonotype has more than one count but fewer than ten. The chain has TRBV19 and TRBJ2-7; 9 nucleotides line up with TRBD2. In germline, CDR1 is LNHDA, CDR2 SQIVND (reference sequence). The CDR3 runs to 15 residues. V shed 4 bases, J shed 4 bases, and the junction held 8 bases outside the gene matches. CDR3: CASSTLAGSGYEQYF. CDR3 bases: TGTGCCAGTAGTACTCTAGCGGGATCAGGGTACGAGCAGTACTTC.

Ten or more counts support this clonotype. The V gene is TRBV4-2, the J gene TRBJ2-7, with 8 bases that match TRBD2. The germline V gene has CDR1 LGHNA and CDR2 YNFKEQ. Germline trimming cut 7 bases from V and 5 bases from J; bases unmatched to any gene: 10. The CDR3 totals 14 residues. CDR3 in DNA: TGTGCCAGCAACCCGGGTAGCGGGGTTAACGAGCAGTACTTC. It specifies CASNPGSGVNEQYF.

This clonotype was observed many times. The V and J genes are TRBV9 and TRBJ2-7, with 7 bases identical to TRBD2. Trimming took 2 bases from V and 2 from J; bases not matched to a gene: 4. This CDR3 comprises 14 residues. In germline, CDR1 is SGDLS, CDR2 YYNGEE. CDR3 region: CASSVGAGTYEQYF. In DNA, the CDR3 is TGTGCCAGCAGCGTCGGAGCGGGAACCTACGAGCAGTACTTC.

V is TRBV7-2 and J is TRBJ2-3; D call uncertain. From germline, CDR1 is SGHTA and CDR2 FQGNSA. The CDR3 runs to 16 residues. V was shortened by 5 bases and J by 0 bases, with 15 bases between the two germline ends. CDR3 sequence (DNA): TGTGCCAGCAGCCGCCCCCTGGCCCCCAGCACAGATACGCAGTATTTT. Protein: CASSRPLAPSTDTQYF.

This clonotype showed up just a few times. The chain links TRBV7-9 to TRBJ2-7; 10 bases agree with TRBD2. Unmatched junction bases numbered 4, after V lost 6 bases and J lost 5 bases. Germline loops: CDR1 SEHNR, CDR2 FQNEAQ (reference sequence). CDR3 length equals 13 residues. The CDR3 coding sequence is TGTGCCAGCAGTATCGGGACTAGCGACGAGCAGTACTTC. This translates into CASSIGTSDEQYF.

In its sample, this clonotype was seen a few times. CDR3 sequence (DNA): TGTGCCAGCAGCTCAACAGGGGCCTACGAGCAGTACTTC. It codes for CASSSTGAYEQYF. The chain recombines TRBV2 with TRBJ2-7, with TRBD1 identical over 7 bases. This CDR3 is built from 13 residues. Per the germline V gene, CDR1 is SNHLY and CDR2 is FYNNEI. The V and J ends lost 6 bases and 2 bases, in that order; junction bases with no gene match: 4.

This clonotype was counted at least ten times. J is TRBJ2-1 and V is TRBV7-2; 11 bases map to TRBD2. After removal of 5 bases from V and 9 bases from J, the junction contained 9 bases not matched to a gene. CDR3 size: 15 residues. Germline-derived CDR1 and CDR2 are SGHTA and FQGNSA. The CDR3 DNA is TGTGCCAGCAGCAAGACCGGGACTAGCGGTGGTGAGCAGTTCTTC. Its protein product is CASSKTGTSGGEQFF.

The V gene is TRBV4-3, the J gene TRBJ2-7, with 10 bases matching TRBD2. Germline loops: CDR1 LGHNA, CDR2 YSLEER. CDR3 length equals 18 residues. Unmatched junction bases numbered 12, after V lost 0 bases and J lost 4 bases. The CDR3 DNA follows: TGCGCCAGCAGCCAAGATAGTCCGGGGCTAGCGGGAGTATACGAGCAGTACTTC. Protein product: CASSQDSPGLAGVYEQYF.

The J gene is TRBJ2-5, the V gene TRBV7-8; no clear D gene. The length of the CDR3 is 15 residues. Deletions cut 9 bases from V and 2 bases from J, with 19 bases between. Germline V lookup: CDR1 SGHVS, CDR2 FQNEAQ. DNA of the CDR3: TGTGCCAGTACGGGTGGCCAGCGAGCGCAAGAGACCCAGTACTTC. Translation gives CASTGGQRAQETQYF.

This sequence joins TRBV5-1 and TRBJ1-3; D uncertain. Germline-derived CDR1 and CDR2 are SGHRS and YFSETQ. CDR3 length: 11 amino acids. V shed 5 bases and J shed 4 bases, with 4 bases lying between them. CDR3 sequence (DNA): TGCGCCAGCAGGACCGGAAACACCATATATTTT. Protein: CASRTGNTIYF.

The V call is TRBV5-1, the J call TRBJ2-7; 8 nucleotides align to TRBD1. CDR1 SGHRS and CDR2 YFSETQ come from the germline V gene. Trimming cost V 0 bases and J 5 bases; bases outside gene matches: 7. The CDR3 runs to 15 residues. The CDR3 is CASSLVGRGLNEQYF. The DNA of the CDR3 is TGCGCCAGCAGCTTGGTCGGCAGGGGGCTCAACGAGCAGTACTTC.

This clonotype was counted only a few times. The chain joins TRBV5-1 to TRBJ2-1, with D unresolved. Germline V gene data show CDR1 as SGHRS and CDR2 as YFSETQ. V lost 6 bases to trimming and J lost 0 bases, with 13 bases between them. The CDR3 contains 15 residues. CDR3 loop: CASNKAVSSYNEQFF. DNA for the CDR3: TGCGCCAGCAATAAGGCGGTTAGCTCCTACAATGAGCAGTTCTTC. Supplemented by reference TRBV5-1 and TRBJ2-1, the full variable domain reads KAGVTQTPRYLIKTRGQQVTLSCSPISGHRSVSWYQQTPGQGLQFLFEYFSETQRNKGNFPGRFSGRQFSNSRSEMNVSTLELGDSALYLCASNKAVSSYNEQFFGPGTRLTVL.

This clonotype was found many times. The rearrangement links TRBV5-1 to TRBJ2-2, with D unclear. Trimming took off 0 bases at V and 6 bases at J, with 6 bases between the two ends. The germline V gene has CDR1 SGHRS and CDR2 YFSETQ. CDR3 length equals 13 residues. The CDR3 sequence is CASSLDAAGELFF. For the CDR3, the DNA is TGCGCCAGCAGCTTGGATGCGGCCGGGGAGCTGTTTTTT.

In its sample, this clonotype was seen many times. The gene calls are TRBV12-3 or TRBV12-4 and TRBJ2-2; TRBD1 aligns across 8 bases. The CDR3 runs to 14 residues. Trimming removed 7 bases from V and 5 bases from J; junction bases left unmatched: 6. The CDR3 nucleotides read TGTGCCAGCAACCCTAGGACAGGGACCGGGGAGCTGTTTTTT. Translated, it gives CASNPRTGTGELFF.

Only a few counts were recorded for this clonotype. The rearrangement links TRBV7-2 to TRBJ2-5; D perhaps matches TRBD2 (6 bases). V was pared by 1 base and J by 3 bases, with 9 bases between. The germline CDR1 and CDR2 sequences are SGHTA and FQGNSA. The CDR3 extends over 14 amino acids. The CDR3: CASSLGGVEETQYF. In DNA, the CDR3 is TGTGCCAGCAGCTTAGGCGGGGTCGAAGAGACCCAGTACTTC.

Only a few counts were recorded for this clonotype. The rearrangement joins TRBV29-1 to TRBJ2-5; the D call may be TRBD1 or TRBD2 (5 bases each). This CDR3 is built from 13 residues. Germline lookup yields CDR1 SQVTM and CDR2 ANQGSEA. V lost 6 bases and J lost 7, with 18 bases in between. The CDR3 DNA follows: TGCAGCGTCAATTGGGACGAAGGGGTGACCCAGTACTTC. It translates to CSVNWDEGVTQYF.

This sequence joins TRBV12-3 or TRBV12-4 and TRBJ2-7; 11 nucleotides agree with TRBD2. The CDR3 runs to 13 residues. After removal of 8 bases from V and 2 bases from J, the junction contained 2 bases not matched to a gene. CDR3 nucleotides: TGTGCCAGCCAACTAGCGGGGGCCTACGAGCAGTACTTC. This translates into CASQLAGAYEQYF.